This record covers a single T cell receptor (beta chain). This record comes from a study of T cells of healthy individuals. The CDR3 covers 15 residues. With 1 base removed from V and 0 bases from J, the gap between germline ends came to 7 bases. The germline V gene encodes CDR1 LGHNA and CDR2 YNFKEQ. MiXCR, run by TCRdb on the 5' RACE reads, gives a single entry per CDR3 protein. The table records about 100,000 distinct CDR3 sequences, 17% of them present only once. The genes are TRBV4-2 and TRBJ2-4; D not certain. This TCR came from a human donor in good health. The CDR3 sequence: CASSQGHTAKNIQYF. In DNA form, the CDR3 reads TGTGCCAGCAGCCAAGGACACACAGCCAAAAACATTCAGTACTTC.